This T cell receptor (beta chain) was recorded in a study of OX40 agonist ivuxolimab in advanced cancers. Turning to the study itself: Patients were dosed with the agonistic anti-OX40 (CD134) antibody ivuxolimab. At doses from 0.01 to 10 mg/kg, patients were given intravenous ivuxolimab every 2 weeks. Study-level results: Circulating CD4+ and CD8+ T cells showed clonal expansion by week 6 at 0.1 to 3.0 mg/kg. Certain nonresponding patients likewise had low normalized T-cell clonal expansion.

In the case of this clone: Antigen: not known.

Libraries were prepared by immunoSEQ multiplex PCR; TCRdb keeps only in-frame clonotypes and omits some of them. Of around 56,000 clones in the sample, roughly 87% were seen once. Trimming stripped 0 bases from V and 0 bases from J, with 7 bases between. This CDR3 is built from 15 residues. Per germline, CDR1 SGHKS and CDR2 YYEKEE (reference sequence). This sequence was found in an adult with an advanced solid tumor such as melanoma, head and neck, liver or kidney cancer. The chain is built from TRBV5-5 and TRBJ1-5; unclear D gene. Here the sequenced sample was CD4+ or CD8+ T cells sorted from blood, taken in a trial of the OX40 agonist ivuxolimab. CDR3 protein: CASSLGYVSNQPQHF. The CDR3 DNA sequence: TGTGCCAGCAGCTTGGGGTATGTTAGCAATCAGCCCCAGCATTTT.